This is a list of T cell receptor beta chains from one sample in a study of OX40 agonist ivuxolimab in advanced cancers. Assay: immunoSEQ multiplex PCR; the TCRdb copy retains only in-frame clones and omits some. This sample has around 60,000 clones, with around 80% found just once. Specimen: CD4+ or CD8+ T cells sorted from blood, collected in a trial of the OX40 agonist ivuxolimab. These receptors all stem from an adult with an advanced solid tumor such as melanoma, head and neck, liver or kidney cancer. Both conserved end residues are part of each CDR3. A D gene is named only where the DNA matches it firmly. Expanded clones are given a class, and other clones once, few, many or no size at all.

J: TRBJ2-1; D: TRBD2; size: .; V: TRBV10-2; DNA: TGCGCCAGCGGGGGGACTAGCGGGAGGGTAGATGAGCAGTTCTTC; CDR3: CASGGTSGRVDEQFF
J: TRBJ1-2; D: TRBD1; size: once; V: TRBV6-1; DNA: TGTGCCAGCAGTCCCGGAGGGTCAGGGGGCCATGGCTACACCTTC; CDR3: CASSPGGSGGHGYTF
J: TRBJ2-7; D: .; size: .; V: TRBV7-7; DNA: TGTGCTAGCAGCTCGCTTCTAACCTACGAGCAGTACTTC; CDR3: CASSSLLTYEQYF
J: TRBJ1-4; D: .; size: .; V: TRBV27; DNA: TGTGCCAGCAGTTTCGCAGGAACTAATGAAAAACTGTTTTTT; CDR3: CASSFAGTNEKLFF
J: TRBJ2-3; D: .; size: .; V: TRBV2; DNA: TGTGCCAGCAACTCCGTTCGTACAGATACGCAGTATTTT; CDR3: CASNSVRTDTQYF
J: TRBJ1-1; D: .; size: .; V: TRBV30; DNA: TGTGCCTGGAGTGGGGGGGTCGGCACTGAAGCTTTCTTT; CDR3: CAWSGGVGTEAFF
J: TRBJ2-3; D: .; size: .; V: TRBV12-5; DNA: TGTGCTAGTGGTCTAGGACTGGGGGCCGCAGATACGCAGTATTTT; CDR3: CASGLGLGAADTQYF
J: TRBJ2-5; D: .; size: .; V: TRBV21-1; DNA: TGTGCCACCCAAACCGAGCGGCAGTACTTC; CDR3: CATQTERQYF
J: TRBJ2-7; D: TRBD1; size: .; V: TRBV10-1; DNA: TGCGCCAGCAGCCGGGACAGACGATACGAGCAGTACTTC; CDR3: CASSRDRRYEQYF
J: TRBJ2-5; D: TRBD1; size: few; V: TRBV29-1; DNA: TGCAGCGTAGTTCCGGGACAGCAAGAGACCCAGTACTTC; CDR3: CSVVPGQQETQYF
J: TRBJ2-3; D: .; size: .; V: TRBV11-2; DNA: TGTGCCAGCAGCCTTGGACGGATCAACCCCACAGATACGCAGTATTTT; CDR3: CASSLGRINPTDTQYF
J: TRBJ2-1; D: .; size: .; V: TRBV28; DNA: TGTGCCAGCAGGAGTTCCTACAATGAGCAGTTCTTC; CDR3: CASRSSYNEQFF
J: TRBJ2-3; D: .; size: .; V: TRBV25-1; DNA: TGTGCCAGCAGTCCGGTGGGGTGGGGCACAGATACGCAGTATTTT; CDR3: CASSPVGWGTDTQYF
J: TRBJ1-1; D: .; size: .; V: TRBV6-1; DNA: TGTGCCAGCAGTAACTTTGGTCCCACTGAAGCTTTCTTT; CDR3: CASSNFGPTEAFF
J: TRBJ1-2; D: .; size: .; V: TRBV28; DNA: TGTGCCAGCAGGCCAGCAAGAGACAAAGCTAACTATGGCTACACCTTC; CDR3: CASRPARDKANYGYTF
J: TRBJ1-2; D: TRBD1; size: .; V: TRBV7-2; DNA: TGTGCCAGCAGCTTGGGGACAGGGTTCTATGGCTACACCTTC; CDR3: CASSLGTGFYGYTF
J: TRBJ2-1; D: TRBD2; size: few; V: TRBV7-6; DNA: TGTGCCAGCAGCAAGGGACTAGCGGGGAGCTCCTACAATGAGCAGTTCTTC; CDR3: CASSKGLAGSSYNEQFF
J: TRBJ2-3; D: .; size: .; V: TRBV11-3; DNA: TGTGCCAGCAGCTCAGCGTTAGGTCGCGCTAGCACAGATACGCAGTATTTT; CDR3: CASSSALGRASTDTQYF
J: TRBJ2-7; D: TRBD1; size: .; V: TRBV6-1; DNA: TGTGCCAGCAGCGAGACTCAGGGGGCTGAGCAGTACTTC; CDR3: CASSETQGAEQYF
J: TRBJ2-7; D: .; size: .; V: TRBV18; DNA: TGTGCCAGCTCACTTACCCCGGGTGACGAGCAGTACTTC; CDR3: CASSLTPGDEQYF
J: TRBJ2-3; D: TRBD1; size: .; V: TRBV5-4; DNA: TGTGCCAGCAGCTTGGGACAGGGTAGCACAGATACGCAGTATTTT; CDR3: CASSLGQGSTDTQYF
J: TRBJ2-1; D: TRBD2; size: once; V: TRBV18; DNA: TGTGCCAGCTCACCCACTAGCGGGATTTACAATGAGCAGTTCTTC; CDR3: CASSPTSGIYNEQFF
J: TRBJ2-3; D: TRBD1; size: .; V: TRBV19; DNA: TGTGCCAGTAGTAGACCGGGACAGGATAAGCAGTATTTT; CDR3: CASSRPGQDKQYF
J: TRBJ1-4; D: .; size: .; V: TRBV18; DNA: TGTGCCAGCTCACCCCCAGGATCCCCTAATGAAAAACTGTTTTTT; CDR3: CASSPPGSPNEKLFF
J: TRBJ2-7; D: TRBD2; size: .; V: TRBV5-1; DNA: TGCGCCAGCAGCTTGGTTCCAGCGGGGGGCAGGGAGCAGTACTTC; CDR3: CASSLVPAGGREQYF
J: TRBJ1-1; D: TRBD1; size: .; V: TRBV2; DNA: TGTGCCAGCAGACCTTCGACAGGGACGGGCACTGAAGCTTTCTTT; CDR3: CASRPSTGTGTEAFF
J: TRBJ1-1; D: .; size: .; V: TRBV7-2; DNA: TGTGCCAGCAGCTTAGAAAGGACGAGGAACACTGAAGCTTTCTTT; CDR3: CASSLERTRNTEAFF
J: TRBJ2-3; D: TRBD2; size: .; V: TRBV18; DNA: TGTGCCTCAAGCGGGGGAGGCACAGATACGCAGTATTTT; CDR3: CASSGGGTDTQYF
J: TRBJ2-7; D: TRBD2; size: .; V: TRBV19; DNA: TGTGCCAGTACCCGACTAGCGGGAGGCGAGCAGTACTTC; CDR3: CASTRLAGGEQYF
J: TRBJ1-6; D: TRBD1; size: .; V: TRBV6-6; DNA: TGTGCCAGCAGACATAAACGGACAGGGTTAAATTCACCCCTCCACTTT; CDR3: CASRHKRTGLNSPLHF
J: TRBJ2-4; D: TRBD1; size: .; V: TRBV19; DNA: TGTGCCAGTAGTATGAAGATTTGGGACAGGTCGGACATTCAGTACTTC; CDR3: CASSMKIWDRSDIQYF
J: TRBJ2-7; D: .; size: .; V: TRBV6-1; DNA: TGTGCCTCCCAGAGGAGGGAATACGAGCAGTACTTC; CDR3: CASQRREYEQYF
J: TRBJ2-7; D: .; size: .; V: TRBV9; DNA: TGTGCCAGCAGCTTGGGGTGGGGCGCTGGGGGGTCCGAGCAGTACTTC; CDR3: CASSLGWGAGGSEQYF
J: TRBJ1-2; D: .; size: .; V: TRBV19; DNA: TGTGCCAGTAGTATAGGTCTAGGGACACCTAACTATGGCTACACCTTC; CDR3: CASSIGLGTPNYGYTF
J: TRBJ1-4; D: TRBD1; size: .; V: TRBV2; DNA: TGTGCCAGCAGTGCAACAGGGGGCACCGGGGAAAAACTGTTTTTT; CDR3: CASSATGGTGEKLFF
J: TRBJ2-2; D: .; size: .; V: TRBV7-3; DNA: TGTGCCAGCAGCTATAAAAGGGGCACCGGGGAGCTGTTTTTT; CDR3: CASSYKRGTGELFF
J: TRBJ1-2; D: .; size: .; V: TRBV7-9; DNA: TGTGCCAGCAGCTTAGGTGGGGGCGACTATGGCTACACCTTC; CDR3: CASSLGGGDYGYTF
J: TRBJ1-2; D: .; size: .; V: TRBV28; DNA: TGTGCCATCTCATCCCGCAGGCTACTTTATGGCTACACCTTC; CDR3: CAISSRRLLYGYTF
J: TRBJ1-2; D: TRBD1; size: .; V: TRBV6-1; DNA: TGTGCCAGCAGTCCCGGGACAGGGCGTTATGGCTACACCTTC; CDR3: CASSPGTGRYGYTF
J: TRBJ2-7; D: .; size: .; V: TRBV28; DNA: TGTGCCAGCAGTGCCTTTTCTTTCCGGGACTCCTACGAGCAGTACTTC; CDR3: CASSAFSFRDSYEQYF
J: TRBJ1-1; D: .; size: medium-sized; V: TRBV4-2; DNA: TGTGCCAGCAGCCAAGGGGATATGAACACTGAAGCTTTCTTT; CDR3: CASSQGDMNTEAFF